The T cell receptor beta chain under discussion was sequenced for a study of blood T cell repertoires in COVID-19 (dated by TCRdb to the early 2020s). For context, the study as a whole: Samples covering the acute and convalescent phases of COVID-19 were provided by collaborators in the United States, Italy and Spain. The material from the prospective study consisted of cDNA or gDNA derived from T cells, B-cell-depleted T cells, or PBMCs. The dataset comprised deeply sampled blood TCRbeta repertoires from subjects exposed to, actively infected with, or recovered from COVID-19. A freely available public database, intended as a resource for researchers studying the immune response to SARS-CoV-2, is where the repertoires were released. Samples were obtained from the ongoing ImmuneRACE study (first 160 participants) and from 1,254 subjects provided by 6 global collaborators. Nearly every sample came with metadata listing a de-identified subject ID, COVID-19 status, age in years and sex. Where available, HLA class I and class II types were taken from metadata supplied by the sample provider and were not determined by assay-based typing.

Participants in the prospective study were enrolled through a virtual design, were aged about 18 to 100 years, and lived in fewer than 30 United States geographic areas. In the prospective study, cohorts were assigned on the basis of participant-reported clinical history obtained from a screening survey and a study questionnaire. Exposed participants were defined as having been in contact with someone with a PCR-confirmed or clinician-diagnosed COVID-19 case within 2 weeks of study entry. In the prospective study, whole blood, serum and a nasopharyngeal or oropharyngeal swab were collected from each participant by mobile phlebotomists. Over a roughly 2-month period, participants in the prospective study had the option of providing additional blood draws and questionnaires. Prospective study blood samples were shipped either frozen or at room temperature before DNA extraction. General study outcomes and caveats: The amount of clinical and demographic metadata varied by source and participant and was provided uncurated.

The immunoSEQ Assay, a bias-controlled multiplex PCR, was used to amplify TCRbeta CDR3 regions from genomic DNA. The published analysis was carried out like this. The number of nucleated cells in each sample was estimated from the amplification of reference gene primers within the assay. To quantify the absolute abundance of each unique TCRbeta CDR3 rearrangement, sequence reads were collapsed and filtered. For each sample, productive Simpson clonality was calculated as the square root of Simpson's diversity index over productive rearrangements. The immuneACCESS repertoire file appears here via TCRdb, limited to in-frame rearrangements. These files lack a portion of the clones; in checked studies, under half of the deficit traces to unresolved V genes, and the cause of the others is not known. V and J calls plus clone size are reproduced from that table; the DNA served to infer D and trimming. The sample includes 350,000 or so clones, with 85% to 90% observed a single time. Clones ranked in the top ten supply approximately 1% of the sample.

Compared with germline, V lacks 1 base and J lacks 4 bases; bases without a gene match: 5. As encoded in the germline V gene (reference sequence), CDR1 is SEHNR while CDR2 is FQNEAQ. Taken from cysteine to phenylalanine, the CDR3 has 16 residues. The entry retains the CDR3 DNA only, 48 bases that are in frame from base 1. Notes on this clone: This receptor's antigen is unknown. No clone much larger than this one lies a single base away; base qualities are absent.

The source material was PBMCs or T cells enriched from blood (not recorded which). This chain joins TRBV7-9 to TRBJ1-3, with 9 junctional bases fitting TRBD1. The sequence came from a woman younger than 45 who had been exposed to COVID-19. The CDR3 reads CASSLEWDRVGNTIYF. The DNA is as follows: TGTGCCAGCAGCTTAGAGTGGGACAGGGTCGGAAACACCATATATTTT.